This T cell receptor (beta chain) emerged from a study of Ad26.COV2.S vaccination and SARS-CoV-2 variants. Study background: COV1001, an Ad26.COV2.S trial, supplied this vaccine-arm donor.

About this clone: Its matching antigen is unknown.

Study-wide results and caveats: Vaccinees reportedly had broad spike-specific CD8+ and CD4+ T cell responses. Quantification of TCR breadth and depth may have yielded underestimates of total T cell responses.

Sequencing was performed with immunoSEQ multiplex PCR; in TCRdb, only in-frame clones are kept and a portion is missing. This repertoire shows 380,000 or so clones, approximately 90% found once; its top ten account for 6.4%. This sample's treatment: some 20 received Ad26.COV2.S at low or high dose, single or two shots; five or six received placebo; per-sample allocation not given. Day 63 after the first injection of vaccine or placebo was the sampling time. The ends were cut back, 7 bases at V and 5 bases at J, with 12 bases in the middle. From germline, CDR1 is SGHVS and CDR2 FQNEAQ. This CDR3 has 14 amino acids.

The material sequenced was peripheral blood, taken in a trial of Ad26.COV2.S vaccine versus placebo. The TCR originated in a person between 18 and 59 years old who received the Ad26.COV2.S COVID-19 vaccine or a placebo. The chain links TRBV7-8 to TRBJ1-6; maybe TRBD1 (6 bases). The CDR3: CASNTGHDNSPLHF. CDR3 bases: TGTGCCAGCAACACGGGACACGATAATTCACCCCTCCACTTT.